This T cell receptor (beta chain) is drawn from a study of memory CD4+ T cells and cytomegalovirus serostatus. Study-level results: 67 of 164 known CMV-associated TCRbeta sequences appeared in CD4+ memory.

The table came from immunoSEQ multiplex PCR; TCRdb's copy has only in-frame clones and leaves some out. This sample yields tens of thousands of clones, of which under 90% are seen a single time; under 0.5% belongs to the top ten. Remarks on this clone: What it binds is unknown.

The sort gate was single viable CD3+CD4+CD8-CD45RO+ cells for memory CD4+ T cells. The CDR3 contains 17 residues. Germline CDR1 is LGHNA and CDR2 is YNFKEQ. Deletions cut 0 bases from V and 1 base from J, with 14 bases between. This chain joins TRBV4-2 and TRBJ2-3; TRBD2 is a possible D gene (5 bases). Sample: memory CD4+ T cells from blood. This receptor was taken from an adult in good health and CMV-seronegative. Some clones in this sample may be carry-over from other donors' samples. The DNA of the CDR3 is TGTGCCAGCAGCCAAGACCGATATACTAGTGGCACAGATACGCAGTATTTT. Translated, it gives CASSQDRYTSGTDTQYF.